This T cell receptor beta chain was captured in a study of T cell responses to AZD1222 COVID-19 vaccine. Overall study results and limits: Reports say nearly half of spike-specific TCRs go after unmutated variant regions. Vaccine-associated CD4 TCRs ranged over spike, dominating at 160-218 and 743-854.

About this clone: The antigen is not known.

The CDR3 contains 14 residues. CDR1 and CDR2 from the germline V gene are SGHRS and YFSETQ. Deletions cut 4 bases from V and 2 bases from J, with 11 bases between. Assay used: immunoSEQ multiplex PCR; TCRdb lists only in-frame clones, some missing. The sample holds some 100,000 clones, more than 75% seen once. Investigators merged groups given second doses at roughly 4 or roughly 12 weeks. The chain recombines TRBV5-1 with TRBJ2-3; D is uncertain. The input for sequencing was peripheral blood, taken 28 days after the second AZD1222 dose. The sequence derives from an adult who received the AZD1222 COVID-19 vaccine. CDR3 sequence: CASSMAALTDTQYF. CDR3 DNA: TGCGCCAGCAGCATGGCGGCACTCACAGATACGCAGTATTTT.